The 30 T cell receptor beta chains reported below all come from one sample, sequenced in a study of CD8 T cells in ankylosing spondylitis. Their antigens remain unidentified. Via MiXCR, TCRdb re-called the 5' RACE reads, giving one row per CDR3 protein. Of fewer than 550,000 distinct CDR3 sequences in the sample, about 5.2% were seen once. Study-level points and caveats: Within ankylosing spondylitis blood, a TCR beta motif made up of several highly homologous variants appeared to be characteristic.

The specimen was blood, either unsorted or a sorted T cell fraction (not recorded which). Receptors were obtained from a male donor with ankylosing spondylitis.

This clonotype was seen many times. J is TRBJ2-3 and V is TRBV7-9, with 7 bases fitting TRBD2. J was trimmed by 3 bases and V by 4 bases; bases with no gene match: 10. The CDR3 sequence is 16 residues long. Germline lookup yields CDR1 SEHNR and CDR2 FQNEAQ (reference sequence). CDR3 DNA: TGTGCCAGCAGCTCCCAGCCTAGCGGACCAACAGATACGCAGTATTTT. This translates into CASSSQPSGPTDTQYF.

This clonotype was recorded at least ten times. The chain couples TRBV7-9 to TRBJ2-1; possibly TRBD2 for D (6 bases). This CDR3 is 16 amino acids long. Germline lookup yields CDR1 SEHNR and CDR2 FQNEAQ (reference sequence). Trimming took off 0 bases at V and 6 bases at J, with 15 bases between the two ends. The CDR3 spells CASSLAKGLVGNEQFF. DNA of the CDR3: TGTGCCAGCAGCTTAGCGAAGGGACTGGTAGGCAATGAGCAGTTCTTC.

This clonotype was counted many times. DNA of the CDR3: TGTGCCAGCACAGCGGGAGGGTACAATGAGCAGTTCTTC. As protein: CASTAGGYNEQFF. The genes are TRBV9 and TRBJ2-1; 10 bases line up with TRBD2. This CDR3 comprises 13 residues. The trim removed 6 bases at V and 4 bases at J, leaving 1 base unmatched. CDR1 SGDLS and CDR2 YYNGEE come from the germline V gene.

This clonotype has at least ten counts. This chain joins TRBV6-5 and TRBJ2-3, with D uncertain. V was shortened by 0 bases and J by 4 bases, with 14 bases between the two germline ends. Germline lookup yields CDR1 MNHEY and CDR2 SVGAGI. The CDR3 runs 16 residues. The CDR3 nucleotides are TGTGCCAGCAGTTACTCGAGGTTTCAGCTTGCAGATACGCAGTATTTT. Translating it yields CASSYSRFQLADTQYF.

In this sample, this clonotype turned up many times. The chain has TRBV5-1 and TRBJ2-3; 9 nucleotides align to TRBD1. Germline V gene lookup returns CDR1 SGHRS and CDR2 YFSETQ. This CDR3 is built from 16 residues. Trimming took 4 bases from V and 2 from J; bases not matched to a gene: 8. CDR3 residues: CASSVWTGVFTDTQYF. The CDR3 coding sequence is TGCGCCAGCAGCGTCTGGACAGGGGTCTTCACAGATACGCAGTATTTT.

This clonotype was seen repeatedly, ten times or more. V is TRBV15 and J is TRBJ2-1; TRBD1 agrees at 7 bases. CDR3 length equals 16 residues. J lost 4 bases, V lost 4 bases, and 10 bases had no gene match. Germline V gene lookup returns CDR1 LNHNV and CDR2 YYDKDF (reference sequence). The CDR3 nucleotides read TGTGCCACCAGCATTCCCCGGGACAGACCTTACAATGAGCAGTTCTTC. Protein sequence: CATSIPRDRPYNEQFF.

This clonotype was observed many times. This chain links TRBV9 with TRBJ2-1; TRBD2 matches 12 bases. This CDR3 spans 16 amino acids. Germline trimming cut 3 bases from V and 5 bases from J; bases unmatched to any gene: 6. Per germline, CDR1 SGDLS and CDR2 YYNGEE. CDR3 nucleotides: TGTGCCAGCAGCGCAGGACTAGCGGGGATCAACAATGAGCAGTTCTTC. Translated: CASSAGLAGINNEQFF. The entire variable domain, with the rest obtained from reference TRBV9 and TRBJ2-1, is as follows: DSGVTQTPKHLITATGQRVTLRCSPRSGDLSVYWYQQSLDQGLQFLIQYYNGEERAKGNILERFSAQQFPDLHSELNLSSLELGDSALYFCASSAGLAGINNEQFFGPGTRLTVL.

This clonotype has a count of ten or more. V is TRBV27 and J is TRBJ2-7; 12 bases map to TRBD2. The J segment lost 3 bases and the V segment lost 5 bases, leaving 8 bases of the junction unmatched. The CDR3 covers 16 residues. Germline CDR1 MNHEY, CDR2 SMNVEV (reference sequence). The CDR3 protein is CASSPTSGSPSYEQYF. The CDR3 nucleotides read TGTGCCAGCAGTCCGACTAGCGGGAGTCCTAGCTACGAGCAGTACTTC.

Ten or more counts support this clonotype. The chain is built from TRBV6-2 or TRBV6-3 and TRBJ2-2; D call uncertain. The CDR3 spans 13 residues. Germline V gene data show CDR1 as MNHEY and CDR2 as SVGEGT. Trimming pared 7 bases from V and 6 bases from J, leaving 12 bases between. The CDR3 DNA reads TGTGCCAGCACTCCAGGTGTAGCCGGGGAGCTGTTTTTT. Encoded protein: CASTPGVAGELFF.

This clonotype was seen many times. The chain is built from TRBV12-3 or TRBV12-4 and TRBJ1-5, with 8 bases matching TRBD1. The trim removed 3 bases at V and 9 bases at J, leaving 4 bases unmatched. The CDR3 consists of 13 residues. CDR3 DNA: TGTGCCAGCAGTTTCGACAGGGGAACGCCCCAGCATTTT. This gives the protein CASSFDRGTPQHF.

Many counts were recorded for this clonotype. The genes are TRBV4-2 and TRBJ2-5; 8 bases align to TRBD2. The germline V gene encodes CDR1 LGHNA and CDR2 YNFKEQ. The CDR3 has 16 residues. V shed 1 base and J 1 base; nucleotides not matched to a gene: 5. The CDR3 bases are TGTGCCAGCAGCCAAGTCGGGCTAGCGGGCCAAGAGACCCAGTACTTC. Translating gives CASSQVGLAGQETQYF.

This clonotype was observed at least ten times. J is TRBJ1-2 and V is TRBV6-1, with 11 bases identical to TRBD1. CDR1 is MNHNS and CDR2 is SASEGT in the germline V gene. V was pared by 6 bases and J by 8 bases, with 5 bases of the junction left unmatched. The CDR3 is 13 residues long. In DNA, the CDR3 is TGTGCCAGCAGCTGGACAGGGGGCTCAGGCTACACCTTC. Protein sequence: CASSWTGGSGYTF.

This clonotype was picked up many times. This chain joins TRBV18 and TRBJ2-5; D could derive from TRBD1 or TRBD2 (5 bases each). Trimming took 8 bases from V and 5 from J, leaving 12 bases between them. This CDR3 has 12 residues. The V gene's germline CDR1 is KGHSH and CDR2 LQKENI. The chain's CDR3 is CASSPEGETQYF. CDR3 nucleotides: TGTGCCAGCAGTCCCGAGGGGGAGACCCAGTACTTC.

Ten or more counts support this clonotype. The chain uses TRBV9 and TRBJ1-2; 7 bases line up with TRBD1. This CDR3 has 13 amino acids. The germline V gene encodes CDR1 SGDLS and CDR2 YYNGEE. V gave up 3 bases and J gave up 2 bases; unmatched junction bases: 1. The CDR3, as DNA: TGTGCCAGCAGCGGGGGACAGAACTATGGCTACACCTTC. Its protein product is CASSGGQNYGYTF.

This clonotype was picked up many times. The chain links TRBV5-1 to TRBJ2-7; TRBD1 matches at 11 bases. The CDR3 extends over 15 amino acids. Per germline, CDR1 SGHRS and CDR2 YFSETQ. V lost 3 bases, J lost 2 bases, and 4 bases stayed unmatched. CDR3 DNA: TGCGCCAGCAGCTACTGGACAGGGGGCACCTACGAGCAGTACTTC. Amino acid sequence: CASSYWTGGTYEQYF.

This clonotype was recorded many times. The gene calls are TRBV5-1 and TRBJ2-5; D gene uncertain. The CDR3 spans 13 residues. V dropped 1 base and J dropped 5 bases, with 9 bases sitting between them. Germline CDR1 is SGHRS and CDR2 is YFSETQ. The chain's CDR3 is CASSLQTSETQYF. The CDR3 DNA follows: TGCGCCAGCAGCTTGCAAACAAGTGAGACCCAGTACTTC.

At least ten counts were recorded for this clonotype. The gene calls are TRBV12-3 or TRBV12-4 and TRBJ1-2, with D tentatively TRBD1 (5 bases). CDR3 length equals 11 residues. V was trimmed by 5 bases and J by 7 bases, leaving 8 bases between them. The CDR3 nucleotides are TGTGCCAGCAGTGTTGGGGGTGGCTACACCTTC. It is translated as CASSVGGGYTF.

The table lists this clonotype with many counts. The chain recombines TRBV5-1 with TRBJ2-3; D perhaps matches TRBD1 (6 bases). The CDR3 is 15 residues long. The germline gives CDR1 SGHRS, CDR2 YFSETQ. The V gene lost 7 bases and the J gene lost 5 bases, with 20 bases spanning the gap. In DNA, the CDR3 is TGCGCCAGCGCTCTATTATCAGGGGAACAAGATACGCAGTATTTT. Its protein product is CASALLSGEQDTQYF.

This clonotype was picked up many times. The V gene is TRBV9, the J gene TRBJ2-7, with no clear D. V lost 4 bases and J 0 bases, leaving 11 bases between the germline ends. The CDR3 is 14 residues long. The germline V gene has CDR1 SGDLS and CDR2 YYNGEE. CDR3 region: CASSRPPSSYEQYF. For the CDR3, the DNA is TGTGCCAGCAGCCGTCCGCCCTCCTCCTACGAGCAGTACTTC.

This clonotype has ten or more counts. V and J are TRBV20-1 and TRBJ2-5; D not certain. Germline lookup yields CDR1 DFQATT and CDR2 SNEGSKA (reference sequence). V was trimmed by 4 bases and J by 4 bases, leaving 13 bases between them. This CDR3 contains 13 residues. The CDR3 reads CSATLGGGETQYF. DNA for the CDR3: TGCAGTGCTACACTCGGTGGTGGAGAGACCCAGTACTTC.

This clonotype was picked up many times. This chain joins TRBV18 and TRBJ1-3; D perhaps matches TRBD1 (5 bases). The length of the CDR3 is 15 residues. Trimming removed 8 bases at V and 2 bases at J, with 16 bases between. Germline V gene sequence: CDR1 KGHSH, CDR2 LQKENI. The CDR3 region is CASRTGAEAGNTIYF. CDR3 nucleotide sequence: TGTGCCAGCCGTACCGGGGCTGAGGCTGGAAACACCATATATTTT.

This clonotype was seen many times. J is TRBJ2-5 and V is TRBV20-1; D may match TRBD1 or TRBD2 (5 bases each). Trimming stripped 5 bases from V and 2 bases from J, with 15 bases between. Germline CDR1 reads DFQATT; CDR2 reads SNEGSKA (reference sequence). This CDR3 contains 14 residues. As DNA, the CDR3 is TGCAGTGCTCGTCTGGGGGTCGGTCAAGAGACCCAGTACTTC. The encoded protein is CSARLGVGQETQYF.

This clonotype appeared many times. J is TRBJ2-2 and V is TRBV5-1; D call uncertain. V lost 5 bases and J 9 bases, leaving 17 bases between the germline ends. CDR3 size: 14 residues. Germline values: CDR1 SGHRS, CDR2 YFSETQ. The CDR3, as DNA: TGCGCCAGCAGTTCCTACCCTCTAGGCCGGGAGCTGTTTTTT. Its translation: CASSSYPLGRELFF.

This clonotype has a count of ten or more. This chain connects TRBV4-3 to TRBJ1-5, with D unclear. This CDR3 comprises 16 residues. The ends were cut back, 4 bases at V and 2 bases at J, with 15 bases in the middle. From germline, CDR1 is LGHNA and CDR2 YSLEER. CDR3 region: CASSLQVTGGNQPQHF. CDR3 nucleotide sequence: TGCGCCAGCAGCCTCCAAGTAACTGGGGGCAATCAGCCCCAGCATTTT.

This clonotype was recorded at least ten times. This chain joins TRBV5-5 and TRBJ2-5; 7 nucleotides match TRBD2. The germline CDR1 and CDR2 sequences are SGHKS and YYEKEE (reference sequence). This CDR3 region has 15 residues. The ends lost 1 base at V and 4 bases at J; junction bases unmatched: 7. The CDR3, as DNA: TGTGCCAGCAGCTTGCTGGGAGGGTCAAGAGAGACCCAGTACTTC. Amino acids: CASSLLGGSRETQYF.

This clonotype was seen ten or more times. The rearrangement uses TRBV12-3 or TRBV12-4 and TRBJ2-7; perhaps TRBD1 as D (6 bases). V lost 6 bases, J lost 12 bases, and 15 bases lay in between. The CDR3 consists of 11 residues. The CDR3 nucleotides are TGTGCCAGCAGCCGACCACGACAGGCGTACTTC. It is translated as CASSRPRQAYF.

This clonotype came up many times. This chain uses TRBV5-6 with TRBJ2-7; the D is unclear. The V gene's germline CDR1 is SGHDT and CDR2 YYEEEE. V gave up 0 bases and J gave up 2 bases, with 6 bases separating them. The CDR3 is 13 residues long. The CDR3 region is CASSLVGPYEQYF. CDR3 DNA sequence: TGTGCCAGCAGCTTGGTTGGGCCCTACGAGCAGTACTTC.

The sample holds many counts of this clonotype. The CDR3 coding sequence is TGTGCCAGCAGCCAAAAGGGACTTCTCGCCTACGAGCAGTACTTC. Encoded protein: CASSQKGLLAYEQYF. This chain connects TRBV27 to TRBJ2-7, with a possible D match to TRBD2 (6 bases). There are 15 residues in the CDR3. From germline, CDR1 is MNHEY and CDR2 SMNVEV (reference sequence). V lost 6 bases and J lost 2, with 17 bases in between.

The sample holds many counts of this clonotype. This chain links TRBV5-6 with TRBJ2-6; a weak D match, TRBD2 (5 bases). CDR1 is SGHDT and CDR2 is YYEEEE in the germline V gene. This CDR3 contains 16 residues. The V and J ends lost 3 bases and 3 bases respectively, with 13 bases between them. The CDR3 DNA is TGTGCCAGCAGCTCCCGTCGGGGATTTGGGGCCAACGTCCTGACTTTC. This encodes CASSSRRGFGANVLTF.

There are many counts of this clonotype. This chain links TRBV20-1 with TRBJ1-1; D not resolved. The germline V gene encodes CDR1 DFQATT and CDR2 SNEGSKA (reference sequence). This CDR3 has 15 residues. V shed 0 bases and J shed 2 bases, with 13 bases lying between them. CDR3 region: CSARDGRRDNTEAFF. DNA for the CDR3: TGCAGTGCTAGAGACGGGCGACGGGATAACACTGAAGCTTTCTTT.